Below are 9 T cell receptor beta chains sequenced from a single sample in a study of shared clonotypes between healthy human individuals. Sequencing was performed with immunoSEQ multiplex PCR; in TCRdb, only in-frame clones are kept and a portion is missing. The top ten clones hold 0.1% to 0.15% of a sample with roughly 2 million clones, around 95% of them seen once. Material: naive CD4+ T cells sorted from blood. Described subset: CD45RA+ positively selected. These TCRs come from a young man in good health.

In DNA, the CDR3 is TGCGCCAGCAGCCAAGATAGTAGCTTGTTTTTTATGAACACTGAAGCTTTCTTT. Its protein is CASSQDSSLFFMNTEAFF. The rearrangement joins TRBV4-1 to TRBJ1-1, with D unclear. Looked up from germline, CDR1 is MGHRA and CDR2 is YSYEKL. Trimming took 0 bases from V and 0 from J, leaving 17 bases between them. This CDR3 spans 18 amino acids.

The chain combines TRBV30 with TRBJ1-4; D remains ambiguous. Looked up from germline, CDR1 is GTSNPN and CDR2 is SVGIG (reference sequence). The V and J ends lost 0 bases and 5 bases respectively, with 10 bases between them. This CDR3 is 14 amino acids long. Written as DNA, the CDR3 is TGTGCCTGGAGTGTACAAATAGGGAATGAAAAACTGTTTTTT. Encoded protein: CAWSVQIGNEKLFF. Full variable domain (remainder filled in from reference TRBV30 and TRBJ1-4): SQTIHQWPATLVQPVGSPLSLECTVEGTSNPNLYWYRQAAGRGLQLLFYSVGIGQISSEVPQNLSASRPQDRQFILSSKKLLLSDSGFYLCAWSVQIGNEKLFFGSGTQLSVL.

The V and J genes are TRBV2 and TRBJ1-3; D remains unclear. CDR1 and CDR2 from the germline V gene are SNHLY and FYNNEI. This CDR3 is built from 15 residues. Trimming shortened V by 4 bases and J by 2 bases, and 12 bases separated the two germline ends. The CDR3 spells CASSVSGKTGNTIYF. The CDR3 DNA follows: TGTGCCAGCAGTGTCTCGGGAAAAACTGGAAACACCATATATTTT.

The count of this clone is one. The chain uses TRBV30 and TRBJ2-7; either TRBD1 or TRBD2 may supply D (5 bases each). V lost 5 bases, J lost 2 bases, and 10 bases lay in between. CDR3 length equals 12 residues. Germline V gene sequence: CDR1 GTSNPN, CDR2 SVGIG (reference sequence). DNA for the CDR3: TGTGCCTGGGGCCCGGGACCCTACGAGCAGTACTTC. Translating it yields CAWGPGPYEQYF.

This clone is a singleton in its sample. The J gene is TRBJ2-1, the V gene TRBV7-3, with D possibly TRBD1 on 6 matching bases. From germline, CDR1 is SGHTA and CDR2 FQGTGA. CDR3 length: 13 residues. V was shortened by 2 bases and J by 8 bases, with 10 bases between the two germline ends. This CDR3 is CASSLDWGHEQFF. CDR3 in DNA: TGTGCCAGCAGCTTAGATTGGGGGCATGAGCAGTTCTTC.

The chain carries TRBV7-2 and TRBJ1-2; D might be TRBD1 (5 bases). V gave up 6 bases and J gave up 4 bases, with 15 bases separating them. Germline V CDR1 and CDR2: SGHTA, FQGNSA. The CDR3 totals 14 residues. The chain's CDR3 is CASSPGTAIYGYTF. The CDR3 DNA reads TGTGCCAGCAGTCCCGGGACTGCCATCTATGGCTACACCTTC.

This sequence joins TRBV4-1 and TRBJ2-2; 10 nucleotides align to TRBD2. The CDR3 is 18 amino acids. Trimming cost V 4 bases and J 4 bases; bases outside gene matches: 12. Germline CDR1 and CDR2: MGHRA and YSYEKL. CDR3 in DNA: TGCGCCAGCAGCCGCCTACTAGCGGGGCCGCTGGGCACCGGGGAGCTGTTTTTT. It codes for CASSRLLAGPLGTGELFF.

The chain combines TRBV30 with TRBJ2-1; D might be TRBD1 or TRBD2, each matching 5 bases. The CDR3 is made up of 14 amino acids. With 2 bases removed from V and 7 bases from J, the gap between germline ends came to 15 bases. From germline, CDR1 is GTSNPN and CDR2 SVGIG (reference sequence). The CDR3 loop is CAWSLGAEGNEQFF. In DNA, the CDR3 is TGTGCCTGGAGTCTCGGGGCCGAGGGGAATGAGCAGTTCTTC.

The chain combines TRBV10-1 with TRBJ1-1; no definite D call. Germline loops: CDR1 WNHNN, CDR2 SYGVQD (reference sequence). The CDR3 sequence is 13 residues long. Trimming took off 4 bases at V and 1 base at J, with 7 bases between the two ends. CDR3 sequence reads: CASSVGENTEAFF. The DNA of the CDR3 is TGCGCCAGCAGTGTCGGGGAGAACACTGAAGCTTTCTTT.